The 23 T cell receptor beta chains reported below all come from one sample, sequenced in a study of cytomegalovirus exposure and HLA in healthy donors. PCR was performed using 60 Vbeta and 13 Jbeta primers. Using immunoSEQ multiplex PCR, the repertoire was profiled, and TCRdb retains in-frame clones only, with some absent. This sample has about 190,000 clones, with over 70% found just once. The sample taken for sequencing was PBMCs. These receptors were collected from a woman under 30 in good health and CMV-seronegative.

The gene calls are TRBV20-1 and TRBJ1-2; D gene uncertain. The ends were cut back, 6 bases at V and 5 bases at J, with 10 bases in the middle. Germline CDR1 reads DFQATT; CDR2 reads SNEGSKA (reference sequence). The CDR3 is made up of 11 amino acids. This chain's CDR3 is CSAERDYGYTF. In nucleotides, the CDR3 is TGCAGTGCGGAGCGGGATTATGGCTACACCTTC.

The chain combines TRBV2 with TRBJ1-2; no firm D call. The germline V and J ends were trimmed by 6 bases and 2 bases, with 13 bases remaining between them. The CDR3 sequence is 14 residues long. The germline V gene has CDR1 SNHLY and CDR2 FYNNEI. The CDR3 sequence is CASRPPGLNYGYTF. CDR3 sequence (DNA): TGTGCCAGCAGGCCCCCCGGACTGAACTATGGCTACACCTTC.

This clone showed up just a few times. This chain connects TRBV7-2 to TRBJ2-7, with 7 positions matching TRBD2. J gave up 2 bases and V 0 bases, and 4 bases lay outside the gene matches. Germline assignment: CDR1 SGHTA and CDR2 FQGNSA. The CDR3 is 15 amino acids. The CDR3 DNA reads TGTGCCAGCAGCTTAGCGGGGGGGACCCCCTACGAGCAGTACTTC. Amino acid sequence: CASSLAGGTPYEQYF.

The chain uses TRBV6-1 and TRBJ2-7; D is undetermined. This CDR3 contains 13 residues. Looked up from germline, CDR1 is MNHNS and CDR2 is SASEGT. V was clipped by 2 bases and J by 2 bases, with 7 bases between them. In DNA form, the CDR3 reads TGTGCCAGCAGTGAAACCACAGCCTACGAGCAGTACTTC. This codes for CASSETTAYEQYF.

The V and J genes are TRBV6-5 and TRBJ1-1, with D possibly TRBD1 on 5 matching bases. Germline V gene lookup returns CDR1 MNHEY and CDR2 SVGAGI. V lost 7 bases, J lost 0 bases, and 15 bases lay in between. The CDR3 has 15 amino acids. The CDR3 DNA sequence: TGTGCCAGCAAAGCGGGACTAGGCATGAACACTGAAGCTTTCTTT. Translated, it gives CASKAGLGMNTEAFF.

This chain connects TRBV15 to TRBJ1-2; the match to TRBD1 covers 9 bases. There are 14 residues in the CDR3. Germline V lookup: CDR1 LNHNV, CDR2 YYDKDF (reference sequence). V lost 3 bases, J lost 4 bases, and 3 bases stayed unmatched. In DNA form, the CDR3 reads TGTGCCACCAGCAGGGACAGGGGCGGCTATGGCTACACCTTC. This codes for CATSRDRGGYGYTF. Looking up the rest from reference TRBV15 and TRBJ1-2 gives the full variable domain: DAMVIQNPRYQVTQFGKPVTLSCSQTLNHNVMYWYQQKSSQAPKLLFHYYDKDFNNEADTPDNFQSRRPNTSFCFLDIRSPGLGDTAMYLCATSRDRGGYGYTFGSGTRLTVV.

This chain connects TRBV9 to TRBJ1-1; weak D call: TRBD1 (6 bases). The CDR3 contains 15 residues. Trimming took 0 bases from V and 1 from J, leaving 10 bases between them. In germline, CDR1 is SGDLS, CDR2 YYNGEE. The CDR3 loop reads CASSVGPRGNTEAFF. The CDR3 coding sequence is TGTGCCAGCAGCGTAGGGCCCAGGGGGAACACTGAAGCTTTCTTT.

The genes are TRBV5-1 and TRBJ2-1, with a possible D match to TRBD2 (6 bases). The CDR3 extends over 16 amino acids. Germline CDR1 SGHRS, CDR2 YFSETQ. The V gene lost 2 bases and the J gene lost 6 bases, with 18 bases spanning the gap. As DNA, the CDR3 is TGCGCCAGCAGCTTTGGTGACGGCGGGGTTAGCAATGAGCAGTTCTTC. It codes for CASSFGDGGVSNEQFF. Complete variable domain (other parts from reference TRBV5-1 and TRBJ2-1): KAGVTQTPRYLIKTRGQQVTLSCSPISGHRSVSWYQQTPGQGLQFLFEYFSETQRNKGNFPGRFSGRQFSNSRSEMNVSTLELGDSALYLCASSFGDGGVSNEQFFGPGTRLTVL.

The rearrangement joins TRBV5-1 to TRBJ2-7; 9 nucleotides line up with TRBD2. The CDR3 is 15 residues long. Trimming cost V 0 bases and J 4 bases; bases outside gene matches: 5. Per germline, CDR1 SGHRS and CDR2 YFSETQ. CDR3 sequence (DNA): TGCGCCAGCAGCTTGGGGGGGACTAGCCCTTACGAGCAGTACTTC. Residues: CASSLGGTSPYEQYF.

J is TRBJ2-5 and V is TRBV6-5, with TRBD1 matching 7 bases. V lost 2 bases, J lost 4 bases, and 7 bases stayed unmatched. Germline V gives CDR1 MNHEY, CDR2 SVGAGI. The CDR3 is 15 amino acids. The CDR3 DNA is TGTGCCAGCAGTTACGGAAACAGGGGATCAGAGACCCAGTACTTC. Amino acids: CASSYGNRGSETQYF.

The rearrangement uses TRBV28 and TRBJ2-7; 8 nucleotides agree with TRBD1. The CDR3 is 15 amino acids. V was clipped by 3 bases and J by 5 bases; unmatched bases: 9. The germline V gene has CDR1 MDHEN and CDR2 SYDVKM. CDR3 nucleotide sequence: TGTGCCAGCAGTTTGGACGGACAGGGTAGGAACGAGCAGTACTTC. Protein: CASSLDGQGRNEQYF. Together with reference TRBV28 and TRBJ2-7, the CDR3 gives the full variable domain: DVKVTQSSRYLVKRTGEKVFLECVQDMDHENMFWYRQDPGLGLRLIYFSYDVKMKEKGDIPEGYSVSREKKERFSLILESASTNQTSMYLCASSLDGQGRNEQYFGPGTRLTVT.

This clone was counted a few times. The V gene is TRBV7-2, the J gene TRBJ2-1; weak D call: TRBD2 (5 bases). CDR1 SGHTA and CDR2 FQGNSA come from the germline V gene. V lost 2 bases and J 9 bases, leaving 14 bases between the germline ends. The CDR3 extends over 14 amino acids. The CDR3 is CASSLSASSAEQFF. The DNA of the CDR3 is TGTGCCAGCAGCTTAAGCGCTAGCTCGGCTGAGCAGTTCTTC.

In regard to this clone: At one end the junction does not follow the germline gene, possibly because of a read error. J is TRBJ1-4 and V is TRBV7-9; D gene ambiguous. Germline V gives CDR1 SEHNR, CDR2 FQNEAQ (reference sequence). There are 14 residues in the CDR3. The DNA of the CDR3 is TGTTCCAGCAGCTTAGCGGGCTCAGGTGAAAAACTGTTTTTT. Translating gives CSSSLAGSGEKLFF.

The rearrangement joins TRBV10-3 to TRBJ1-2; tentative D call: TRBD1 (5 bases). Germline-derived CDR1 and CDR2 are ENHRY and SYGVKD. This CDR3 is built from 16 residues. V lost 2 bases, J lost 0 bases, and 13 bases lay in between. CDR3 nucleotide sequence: TGTGCCATCAGTGAGACACGGGGGGGAGCTAACTATGGCTACACCTTC. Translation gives CAISETRGGANYGYTF.

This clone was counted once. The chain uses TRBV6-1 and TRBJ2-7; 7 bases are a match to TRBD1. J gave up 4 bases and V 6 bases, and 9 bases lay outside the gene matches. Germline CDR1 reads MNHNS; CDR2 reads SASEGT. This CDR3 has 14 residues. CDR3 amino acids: CASRNDRERYEQYF. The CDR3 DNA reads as TGTGCCAGCAGGAACGACAGGGAGAGGTACGAGCAGTACTTC.

As DNA, the CDR3 is TGTGCCTGGAGTCAAGGACTAGCGGGGATCACAGATACGCAGTATTTT. As protein: CAWSQGLAGITDTQYF. The chain combines TRBV30 with TRBJ2-3; 12 nucleotides agree with TRBD2. There are 16 residues in the CDR3. Trimming took 2 bases from V and 2 from J; bases not matched to a gene: 5. Germline loops: CDR1 GTSNPN, CDR2 SVGIG (reference sequence).

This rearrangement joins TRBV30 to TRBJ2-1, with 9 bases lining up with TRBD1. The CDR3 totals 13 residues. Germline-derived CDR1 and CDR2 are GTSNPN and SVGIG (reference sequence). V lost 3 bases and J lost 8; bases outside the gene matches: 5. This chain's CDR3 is CAWRTGGRYEQFF. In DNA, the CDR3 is TGTGCCTGGAGGACAGGGGGGCGGTATGAGCAGTTCTTC.

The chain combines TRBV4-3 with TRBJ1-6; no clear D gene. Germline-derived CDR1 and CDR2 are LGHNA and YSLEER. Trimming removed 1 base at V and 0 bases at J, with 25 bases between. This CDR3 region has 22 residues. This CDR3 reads CASSQGTSGFFSGGSYNSPLHF. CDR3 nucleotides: TGCGCCAGCAGCCAAGGGACCTCGGGCTTTTTCAGCGGTGGCTCCTATAATTCACCCCTCCACTTT.

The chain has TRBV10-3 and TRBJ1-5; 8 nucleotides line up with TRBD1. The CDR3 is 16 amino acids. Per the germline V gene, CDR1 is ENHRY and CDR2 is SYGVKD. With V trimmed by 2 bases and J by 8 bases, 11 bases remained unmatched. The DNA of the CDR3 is TGTGCCATCAGTGAGGAGGTGCAGGGGGCTGGAAAGCCCCAGCATTTT. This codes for CAISEEVQGAGKPQHF.

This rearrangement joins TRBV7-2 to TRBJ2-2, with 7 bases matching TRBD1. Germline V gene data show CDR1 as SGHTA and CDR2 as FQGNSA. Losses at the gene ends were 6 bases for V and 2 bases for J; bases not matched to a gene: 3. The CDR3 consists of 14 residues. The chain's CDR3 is CASRRGQNTGELFF. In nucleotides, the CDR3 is TGTGCCAGCAGGAGGGGGCAAAACACCGGGGAGCTGTTTTTT.

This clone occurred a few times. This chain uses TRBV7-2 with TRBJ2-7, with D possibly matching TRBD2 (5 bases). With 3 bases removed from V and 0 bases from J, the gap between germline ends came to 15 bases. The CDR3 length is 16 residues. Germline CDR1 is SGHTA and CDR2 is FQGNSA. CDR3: CASSLSRDLSSYEQYF. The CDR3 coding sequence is TGTGCCAGCAGCTTGAGCCGGGATCTTTCCTCCTACGAGCAGTACTTC.

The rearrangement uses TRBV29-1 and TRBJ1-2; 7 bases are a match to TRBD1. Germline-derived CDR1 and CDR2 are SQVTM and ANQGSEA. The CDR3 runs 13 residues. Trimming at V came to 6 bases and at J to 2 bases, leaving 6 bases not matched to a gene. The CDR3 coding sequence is TGCAGCGTGACAGGGTTTGAAAACTATGGCTACACCTTC. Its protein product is CSVTGFENYGYTF.

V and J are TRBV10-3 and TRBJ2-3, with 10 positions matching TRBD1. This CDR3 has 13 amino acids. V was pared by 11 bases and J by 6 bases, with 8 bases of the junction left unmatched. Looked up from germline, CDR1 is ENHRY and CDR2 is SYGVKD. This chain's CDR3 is CAGGDRGRDTQYF. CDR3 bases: TGTGCCGGGGGGGACAGGGGTAGGGATACGCAGTATTTT.